The 29 T cell receptor beta chains listed next were all sequenced from one sample in a study of blood T cell repertoires in COVID-19. The method was immunoSEQ multiplex PCR; TCRdb's version includes in-frame clones alone and lacks a portion of them. Counted here are about 260,000 clones, roughly 86% occurring once; the ten biggest clones make up 8.5% to 10%. The sequencing sample was made of peripheral blood. The receptors were sampled from a man between 35 and 55 years old who had recovered from COVID-19.

A single count supports this clone. The V and J genes are TRBV12-3 or TRBV12-4 and TRBJ2-7; D call uncertain. Between the trimmed V and J ends, which lost 1 base and 3 bases, there was a span of 7 bases. The CDR3 sequence is 13 residues long. This chain's CDR3 is CASSLDGDYEQYF. The CDR3 DNA reads TGTGCCAGCAGTTTAGACGGAGACTACGAGCAGTACTTC.

The rearrangement links TRBV2 to TRBJ2-7; a possible D gene is TRBD2 (6 bases). The CDR3 extends over 13 amino acids. Germline assignment: CDR1 SNHLY and CDR2 FYNNEI. Trimming cost V 8 bases and J 3 bases, with 14 bases left between them. The CDR3 loop reads CASGGTGDYEQYF. The CDR3 coding sequence is TGTGCCAGCGGCGGGACGGGGGACTACGAGCAGTACTTC.

The chain is built from TRBV2 and TRBJ2-7; a possible D gene is TRBD2 (6 bases). CDR1 and CDR2 (germline): SNHLY, FYNNEI. Trimming removed 8 bases from V and 3 bases from J, with 14 bases in between. The length of the CDR3 is 13 residues. CDR3 region: CASWRDLLYEQYF. DNA of the CDR3: TGTGCCAGCTGGAGGGACTTACTCTACGAGCAGTACTTC.

The J gene is TRBJ2-7, the V gene TRBV23-1; TRBD1 matches at 7 bases. TRBV23-1 qualifies as an ORF whose function is uncertain. The CDR3 totals 15 residues. V lost 7 bases and J lost 2; bases outside the gene matches: 11. CDR3 sequence reads: CASITNGQDPYEQYF. CDR3 bases: TGCGCCAGCATTACGAACGGACAGGACCCCTACGAGCAGTACTTC.

The chain joins TRBV4-1 to TRBJ1-2, with 9 positions matching TRBD1. V lost 4 bases to trimming and J lost 3 bases; unmatched junction nucleotides: 6. Per the germline V gene, CDR1 is MGHRA and CDR2 is YSYEKL. This CDR3 comprises 15 residues. This chain's CDR3 is CASSPLGQGHYGYTF. The CDR3 nucleotides are TGCGCCAGCAGCCCATTGGGACAGGGACACTATGGCTACACCTTC.

The chain uses TRBV14 and TRBJ2-3; perhaps TRBD2 as D (7 bases). Deletions cut 0 bases from V and 6 bases from J, with 16 bases between. Per germline, CDR1 SGHDN and CDR2 FVKESK. There are 16 residues in the CDR3. The CDR3 DNA is TGTGCCAGCAGCCAAGATATTGCGGGGGCGGGGGATACGCAGTATTTT. This translates into CASSQDIAGAGDTQYF.

The chain links TRBV6-6 to TRBJ2-1; the match to TRBD2 covers 8 bases. The CDR3 has 15 amino acids. Germline loops: CDR1 MNHNY, CDR2 SVGAGI (reference sequence). After removal of 6 bases from V and 7 bases from J, the junction contained 11 bases not matched to a gene. CDR3 DNA sequence: TGTGCCAGCAGGATAACTAGCGGTGGAGAGAATGAGCAGTTCTTC. This encodes CASRITSGGENEQFF.

The gene calls are TRBV3-1 (or the pseudogene TRBV3-2) and TRBJ2-7; D not certain. Trimming pared 3 bases from V and 1 base from J, leaving 7 bases between. CDR3 size: 13 residues. The germline CDR1 and CDR2 sequences are LGHDT and YNNKEL (reference sequence). The CDR3 DNA is TGTGCCAGCAGCCACTCCACTTCCTACGAGCAGTACTTC. Encoded protein: CASSHSTSYEQYF.

The chain recombines TRBV29-1 with TRBJ2-1, with 8 bases fitting TRBD2. Trimming removed 5 bases from V and 2 bases from J; junction bases left unmatched: 5. In germline, CDR1 is SQVTM, CDR2 ANQGSEA. This CDR3 contains 14 residues. The CDR3 region is CSVRAGATYNEQFF. The CDR3 region has the DNA TGCAGCGTTAGAGCGGGAGCTACCTACAATGAGCAGTTCTTC.

The chain has TRBV11-2 and TRBJ2-7, with a tentative D call TRBD2 (5 bases). Germline CDR1 SGHAT, CDR2 FQNNGV. V lost 5 bases, J lost 2 bases, and 19 bases lay in between. The CDR3 is made up of 16 amino acids. DNA for the CDR3: TGTGCCAGCAGCCCTCTAACTAGACTTGCCCCCTACGAGCAGTACTTC. Amino acid sequence: CASSPLTRLAPYEQYF.

V is TRBV27 and J is TRBJ2-4; 8 nucleotides agree with TRBD1. The length of the CDR3 is 13 residues. V shed 3 bases and J 6 bases; nucleotides not matched to a gene: 1. Germline V gives CDR1 MNHEY, CDR2 SMNVEV (reference sequence). The DNA for the CDR3 is TGTGCCAGCAGTTTCGGACAGGGAAACATTCAGTACTTC. Its translation: CASSFGQGNIQYF.

V usage is TRBV6-2 or TRBV6-3 and J usage is TRBJ2-2; 10 nucleotides agree with TRBD2. This CDR3 is built from 16 residues. V was clipped by 0 bases and J by 5 bases; unmatched bases: 3. Germline V CDR1 and CDR2: MNHEY, SVGEGT. CDR3 in amino acids: CASSYSLAGVTGELFF. CDR3 nucleotide sequence: TGTGCCAGCAGTTACTCTCTAGCGGGGGTGACCGGGGAGCTGTTTTTT.

V gene TRBV5-1 combines with J gene TRBJ2-3; 8 positions match TRBD2. Germline V gene data show CDR1 as SGHRS and CDR2 as YFSETQ. V lost 4 bases and J lost 5; bases outside the gene matches: 6. There are 14 residues in the CDR3. CDR3 amino acids: CASSPGGPVDTQYF. CDR3 coding DNA: TGCGCCAGCAGCCCGGGGGGGCCGGTAGATACGCAGTATTTT.

This clone was observed once. The genes are TRBV12-3 or TRBV12-4 and TRBJ1-2, with D possibly matching TRBD1 (6 bases). Trimming cost V 2 bases and J 13 bases, with 11 bases left between them. The CDR3 spans 11 residues. The CDR3 sequence is CASSLLGHCTF. CDR3 DNA sequence: TGTGCCAGCAGTTTATTGGGACACTGCACCTTC.

The chain employs TRBV30 and TRBJ2-2; 10 bases align to TRBD1. V was pared by 3 bases and J by 3 bases, with 13 bases of the junction left unmatched. This CDR3 is built from 18 residues. CDR1 is GTSNPN and CDR2 is SVGIG in the germline V gene (reference sequence). DNA for the CDR3: TGTGCCTGGAGGGATGTGTACAGACAGGGGGCGGACACCGGGGAGCTGTTTTTT. As protein: CAWRDVYRQGADTGELFF.

The chain carries TRBV3-1 (or the pseudogene TRBV3-2) and TRBJ1-2; a weak D match, TRBD1 (5 bases). V lost 5 bases and J lost 2, with 12 bases in between. The germline CDR1 and CDR2 sequences are LGHDT and YNNKEL (reference sequence). CDR3 length: 14 amino acids. CDR3 in amino acids: CASSKRQGNYGYTF. The CDR3 nucleotides are TGTGCCAGCAGCAAACGTCAGGGAAACTATGGCTACACCTTC.

Only a few counts were recorded for this clone. V and J are TRBV14 and TRBJ2-7; TRBD1 matches 11 bases. CDR1 is SGHDN and CDR2 is FVKESK in the germline V gene. V shed 2 bases, J shed 4 bases, and the junction held 10 bases outside the gene matches. There are 17 residues in the CDR3. CDR3 in DNA: TGTGCCAGCAGCCAAACGTTCGGGACAGGGGGTTCATACGAGCAGTACTTC. Translated, it gives CASSQTFGTGGSYEQYF.

The chain joins TRBV7-9 to TRBJ1-2; maybe TRBD1 (5 bases). The CDR3 has 13 amino acids. The V end lost 4 bases, the J end lost 8 bases, and 14 bases lay between the germline ends. Germline V CDR1 and CDR2: SEHNR, FQNEAQ (reference sequence). CDR3 DNA sequence: TGTGCCAGCAGCTCACTCGCGGAGGGGGGCTACACCTTC. Amino acids: CASSSLAEGGYTF.

The chain uses TRBV28 and TRBJ1-5; D is unresolved. The CDR3 is 15 residues long. Trimming took 7 bases from V and 6 from J, leaving 19 bases between them. The germline gives CDR1 MDHEN, CDR2 SYDVKM. CDR3 sequence reads: CASISPLGGSQPQHF. CDR3 nucleotide sequence: TGTGCCAGCATTTCCCCCCTGGGAGGGAGTCAGCCCCAGCATTTT.

The rearrangement joins TRBV2 to TRBJ2-2, with 8 bases that match TRBD1. The CDR3 has 15 amino acids. J was trimmed by 5 bases and V by 6 bases; bases with no gene match: 8. Looked up from germline, CDR1 is SNHLY and CDR2 is FYNNEI. This chain's CDR3 is CASSRQGTGTGELFF. As DNA, the CDR3 is TGTGCCAGCAGCCGACAGGGGACCGGAACCGGGGAGCTGTTTTTT.

The chain employs TRBV11-2 and TRBJ2-5, with D uncertain. This CDR3 is built from 12 residues. V was shortened by 7 bases and J by 7 bases, with 13 bases between the two germline ends. Germline values: CDR1 SGHAT, CDR2 FQNNGV. The chain's CDR3 is CASKESDGTQYF. The CDR3, as DNA: TGTGCCAGCAAGGAGTCCGACGGGACCCAGTACTTC.

The gene calls are TRBV4-3 and TRBJ2-1; no reliable D call. The V and J ends lost 1 base and 10 bases respectively, with 11 bases between them. The germline gives CDR1 LGHNA, CDR2 YSLEER. The CDR3 is 13 residues long. CDR3 region: CASSQALPLEQFF. In nucleotides, the CDR3 is TGCGCCAGCAGCCAAGCGCTACCACTCGAGCAGTTCTTC.

This chain connects TRBV5-1 to TRBJ1-6; D not certain. Trimming cost V 0 bases and J 8 bases, with 12 bases left between them. This CDR3 region has 15 residues. Germline V gives CDR1 SGHRS, CDR2 YFSETQ. The CDR3 DNA reads as TGCGCCAGCAGCTTGGGGATGGCAGAGGATTCACCCCTCCACTTT. Residues: CASSLGMAEDSPLHF.

The CDR3 here is CASSPEYQETQYF. The CDR3 region has the DNA TGTGCCAGCAGCCCGGAGTACCAAGAGACCCAGTACTTC. This chain uses TRBV5-4 with TRBJ2-5; D is undetermined. Trimming shortened V by 4 bases and J by 0 bases, and 7 bases separated the two germline ends. CDR3 length: 13 amino acids. Germline V lookup: CDR1 SGHNT, CDR2 YYREEE (reference sequence). The full variable domain, its missing parts supplied by reference TRBV5-4 and TRBJ2-5, is ETGVTQSPTHLIKTRGQQVTLRCSSQSGHNTVSWYQQALGQGPQFIFQYYREEENGRGNFPPRFSGLQFPNYSSELNVNALELDDSALYLCASSPEYQETQYFGPGTRLLVL.

This chain connects TRBV5-4 to TRBJ2-1; TRBD2 matches at 10 bases. With 6 bases clipped from V and 9 bases from J, the junction kept 12 bases outside the gene matches. The CDR3 totals 15 residues. CDR1 and CDR2 from the germline V gene are SGHNT and YYREEE (reference sequence). The CDR3 bases are TGTGCCAGCACTTCCGGTACTAGCGGGATGGGTGAGCAGTTCTTC. This gives the protein CASTSGTSGMGEQFF.

This clone was observed at least ten times. The chain employs TRBV19 and TRBJ1-5; no clear D. CDR3 length: 12 amino acids. Germline V lookup: CDR1 LNHDA, CDR2 SQIVND (reference sequence). Trimming shortened V by 6 bases and J by 8 bases, and 11 bases separated the two germline ends. The CDR3 is CASSKLFEPQHF. The DNA of the CDR3 is TGTGCCAGTAGCAAGCTTTTTGAGCCCCAGCATTTT. The complete variable domain, with remaining parts taken from reference TRBV19 and TRBJ1-5, reads DGGITQSPKYLFRKEGQNVTLSCEQNLNHDAMYWYRQDPGQGLRLIYYSQIVNDFQKGDIAEGYSVSREKKESFPLTVTSAQKNPTAFYLCASSKLFEPQHFGDGTRLSIL.

The CDR3 loop reads CASSQEVVGLAGGPSSYNEQFF. The DNA for the CDR3 is TGCGCCAGCAGCCAAGAGGTCGTAGGGCTAGCGGGAGGGCCCAGTTCCTACAATGAGCAGTTCTTC. The V call is TRBV4-3, the J call TRBJ2-1; 12 bases map to TRBD2. This CDR3 is built from 22 residues. V trimming: 0 bases; J trimming: 1 base; junction bases outside the gene matches: 16. The germline CDR1 and CDR2 sequences are LGHNA and YSLEER.

The chain recombines TRBV7-2 with TRBJ2-7; TRBD2 matches 12 bases. V lost 3 bases and J lost 3; bases outside the gene matches: 12. The CDR3 runs 18 residues. Germline assignment: CDR1 SGHTA and CDR2 FQGNSA. The CDR3 coding sequence is TGTGCCAGCAGCTTCCCAGTGGGGCTAGCGGGGGGGAACTACGAGCAGTACTTC. Translated, it gives CASSFPVGLAGGNYEQYF. The variable domain in full, with the rest retrieved from reference TRBV7-2 and TRBJ2-7, is GAGVSQSPSNKVTEKGKDVELRCDPISGHTALYWYRQSLGQGLEFLIYFQGNSAPDKSGLPSDRFSAERTGGSVSTLTIQRTQQEDSAVYLCASSFPVGLAGGNYEQYFGPGTRLTVT.

The chain couples TRBV18 to TRBJ2-7, with D uncertain. Germline loops: CDR1 KGHSH, CDR2 LQKENI. There are 13 residues in the CDR3. V was shortened by 3 bases and J by 0 bases, with 6 bases between the two germline ends. CDR3 sequence (DNA): TGTGCCAGCTCACCGGGCGACTCCTACGAGCAGTACTTC. This translates into CASSPGDSYEQYF.